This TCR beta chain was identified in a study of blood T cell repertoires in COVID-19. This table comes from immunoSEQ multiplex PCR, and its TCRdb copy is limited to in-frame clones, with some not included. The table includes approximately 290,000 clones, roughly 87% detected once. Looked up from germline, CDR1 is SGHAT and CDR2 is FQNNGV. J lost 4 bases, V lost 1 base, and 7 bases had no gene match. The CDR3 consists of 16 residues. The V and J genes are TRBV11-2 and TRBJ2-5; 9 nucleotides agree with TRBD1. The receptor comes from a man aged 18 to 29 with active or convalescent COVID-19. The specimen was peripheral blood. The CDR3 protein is CASSLGVTGGSETQYF. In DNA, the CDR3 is TGTGCCAGCAGCTTAGGGGTGACAGGGGGGTCAGAGACCCAGTACTTC.